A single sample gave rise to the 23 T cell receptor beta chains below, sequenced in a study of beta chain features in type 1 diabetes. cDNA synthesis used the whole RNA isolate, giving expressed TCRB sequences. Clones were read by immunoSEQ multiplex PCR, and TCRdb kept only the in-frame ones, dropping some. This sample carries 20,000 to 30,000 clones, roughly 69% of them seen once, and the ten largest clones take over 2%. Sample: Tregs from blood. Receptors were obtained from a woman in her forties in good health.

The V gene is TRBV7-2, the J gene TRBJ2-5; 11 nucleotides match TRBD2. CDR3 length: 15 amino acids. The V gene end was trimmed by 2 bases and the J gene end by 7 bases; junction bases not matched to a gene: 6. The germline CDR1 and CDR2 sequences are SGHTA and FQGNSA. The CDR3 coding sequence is TGTGCCAGCAGCTTATTCGGTAGCGGGGGGGTGACCCAGTACTTC. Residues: CASSLFGSGGVTQYF.

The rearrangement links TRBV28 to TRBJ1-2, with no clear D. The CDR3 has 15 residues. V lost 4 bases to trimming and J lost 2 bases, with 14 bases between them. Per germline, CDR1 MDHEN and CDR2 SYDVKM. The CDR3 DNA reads TGTGCCAGCAGTTCCCCCCGAGGAGGGAACTATGGCTACACCTTC. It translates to CASSSPRGGNYGYTF.

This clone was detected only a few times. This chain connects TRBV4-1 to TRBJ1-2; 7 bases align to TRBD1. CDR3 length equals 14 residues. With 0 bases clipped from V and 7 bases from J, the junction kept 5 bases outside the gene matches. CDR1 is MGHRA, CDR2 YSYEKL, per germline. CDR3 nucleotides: TGCGCCAGCAGCCAAGATGCGGGGACAGCTGGCTACACCTTC. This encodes CASSQDAGTAGYTF.

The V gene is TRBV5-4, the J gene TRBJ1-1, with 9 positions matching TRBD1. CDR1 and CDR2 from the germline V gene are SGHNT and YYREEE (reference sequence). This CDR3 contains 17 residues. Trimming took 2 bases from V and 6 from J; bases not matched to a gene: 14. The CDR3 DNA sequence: TGTGCCAGCAGCTTCTCAGCAGCCCGGGACAGGGTCGCTGAAGCTTTCTTT. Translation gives CASSFSAARDRVAEAFF. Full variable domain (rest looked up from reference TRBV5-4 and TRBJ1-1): ETGVTQSPTHLIKTRGQQVTLRCSSQSGHNTVSWYQQALGQGPQFIFQYYREEENGRGNFPPRFSGLQFPNYSSELNVNALELDDSALYLCASSFSAARDRVAEAFFGQGTRLTVV.

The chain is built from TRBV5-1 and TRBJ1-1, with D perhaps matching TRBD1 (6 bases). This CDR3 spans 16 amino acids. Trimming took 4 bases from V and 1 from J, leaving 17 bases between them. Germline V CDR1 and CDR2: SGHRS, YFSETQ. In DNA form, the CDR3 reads TGCGCCAGCAGCCCATCGACAGGTATCGCGAACACTGAAGCTTTCTTT. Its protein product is CASSPSTGIANTEAFF.

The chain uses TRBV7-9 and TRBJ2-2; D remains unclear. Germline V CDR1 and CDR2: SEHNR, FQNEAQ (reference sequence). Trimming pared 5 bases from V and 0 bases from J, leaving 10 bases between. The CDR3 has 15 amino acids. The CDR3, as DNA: TGTGCCAGCAGCCTATTGGCGGCGAACACCGGGGAGCTGTTTTTT. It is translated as CASSLLAANTGELFF. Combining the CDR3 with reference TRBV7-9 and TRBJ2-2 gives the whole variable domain DTGVSQNPRHKITKRGQNVTFRCDPISEHNRLYWYRQTLGQGPEFLTYFQNEAQLEKSRLLSDRFSAERPKGSFSTLEIQRTEQGDSAMYLCASSLLAANTGELFFGEGSRLTVL.

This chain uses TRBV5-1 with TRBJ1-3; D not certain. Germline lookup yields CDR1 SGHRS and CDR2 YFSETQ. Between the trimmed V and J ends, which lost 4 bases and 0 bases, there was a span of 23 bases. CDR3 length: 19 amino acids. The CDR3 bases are TGCGCCAGCAGCCCCGTTGACGGGAAACCGTTTGGCTCTGGAAACACCATATATTTT. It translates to CASSPVDGKPFGSGNTIYF.

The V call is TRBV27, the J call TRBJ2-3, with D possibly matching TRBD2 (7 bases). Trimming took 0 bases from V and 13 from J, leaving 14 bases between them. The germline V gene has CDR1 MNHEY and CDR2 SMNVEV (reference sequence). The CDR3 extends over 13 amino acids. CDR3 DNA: TGTGCCAGCAGTTTATCGAAGGGGGGGCCCGAGTATTTT. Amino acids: CASSLSKGGPEYF.

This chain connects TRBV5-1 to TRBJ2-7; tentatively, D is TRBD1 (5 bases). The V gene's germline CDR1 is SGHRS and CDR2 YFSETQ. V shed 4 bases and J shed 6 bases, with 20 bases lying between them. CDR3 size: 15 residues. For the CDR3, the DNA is TGCGCCAGCAGCAGACGACAGAGTGAAGCCGGCGAGCAGTACTTC. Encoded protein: CASSRRQSEAGEQYF.

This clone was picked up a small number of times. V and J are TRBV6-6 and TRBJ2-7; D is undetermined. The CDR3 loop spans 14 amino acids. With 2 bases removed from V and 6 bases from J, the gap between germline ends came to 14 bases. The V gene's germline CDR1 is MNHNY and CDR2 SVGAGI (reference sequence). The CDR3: CASSYLDPRGEQYF. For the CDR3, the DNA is TGTGCCAGCAGTTACCTAGATCCCCGAGGCGAGCAGTACTTC.

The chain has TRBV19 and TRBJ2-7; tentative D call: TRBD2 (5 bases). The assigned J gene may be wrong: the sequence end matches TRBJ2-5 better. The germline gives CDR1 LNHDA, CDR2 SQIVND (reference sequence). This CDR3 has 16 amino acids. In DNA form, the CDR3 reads TGTGCCAGTAGTATAGCCCCCTCGGCAGCGGTCTCGACCCAGTACTTC. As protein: CASSIAPSAAVSTQYF.

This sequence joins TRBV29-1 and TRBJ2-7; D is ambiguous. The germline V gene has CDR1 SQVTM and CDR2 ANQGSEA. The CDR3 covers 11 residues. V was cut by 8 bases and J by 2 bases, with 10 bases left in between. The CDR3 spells CSIRIAYEQYF. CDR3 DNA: TGCAGCATCAGGATAGCCTACGAGCAGTACTTC.

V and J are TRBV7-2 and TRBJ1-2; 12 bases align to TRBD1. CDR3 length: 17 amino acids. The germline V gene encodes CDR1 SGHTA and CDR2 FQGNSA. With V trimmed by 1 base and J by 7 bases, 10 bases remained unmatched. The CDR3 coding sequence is TGTGCCAGCAGCTTAGGTGGGACAGGGGGCGCAAAAGGTGGCTACACCTTC. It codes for CASSLGGTGGAKGGYTF.

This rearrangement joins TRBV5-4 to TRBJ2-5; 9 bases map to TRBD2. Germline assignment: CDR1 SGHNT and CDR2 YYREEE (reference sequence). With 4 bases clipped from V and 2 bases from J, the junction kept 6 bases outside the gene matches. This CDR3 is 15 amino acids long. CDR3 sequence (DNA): TGTGCCAGCAGCCCCCTAGCGGGGTTACAAGAGACCCAGTACTTC. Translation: CASSPLAGLQETQYF.

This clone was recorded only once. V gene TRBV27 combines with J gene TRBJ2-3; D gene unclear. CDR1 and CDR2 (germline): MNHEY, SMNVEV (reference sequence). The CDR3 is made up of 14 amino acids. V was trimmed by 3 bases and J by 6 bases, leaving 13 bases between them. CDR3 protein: CASSFIPTSDTQYF. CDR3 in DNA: TGTGCCAGCAGTTTTATTCCCACTTCTGATACGCAGTATTTT.

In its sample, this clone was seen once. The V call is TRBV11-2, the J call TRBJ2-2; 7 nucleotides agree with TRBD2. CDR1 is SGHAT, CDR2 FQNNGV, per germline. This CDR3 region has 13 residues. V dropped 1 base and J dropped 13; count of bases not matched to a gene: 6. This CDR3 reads CASSLGRVAGLFF. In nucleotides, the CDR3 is TGTGCCAGCAGCTTAGGACGAGTAGCGGGGCTGTTTTTT.

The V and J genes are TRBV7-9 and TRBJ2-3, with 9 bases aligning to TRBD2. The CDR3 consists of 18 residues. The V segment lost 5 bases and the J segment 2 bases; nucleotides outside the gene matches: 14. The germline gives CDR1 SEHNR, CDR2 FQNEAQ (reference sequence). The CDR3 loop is CASSPRGSGGRITDTQYF. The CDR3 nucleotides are TGTGCCAGCAGCCCCCGTGGTAGCGGGGGCAGAATCACAGATACGCAGTATTTT.

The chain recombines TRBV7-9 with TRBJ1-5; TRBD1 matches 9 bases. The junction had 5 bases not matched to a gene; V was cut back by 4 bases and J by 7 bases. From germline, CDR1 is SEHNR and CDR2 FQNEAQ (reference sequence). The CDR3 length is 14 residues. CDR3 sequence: CASSWDRDRQPQHF. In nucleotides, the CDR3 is TGTGCCAGCAGCTGGGACAGGGACCGGCAGCCCCAGCATTTT.

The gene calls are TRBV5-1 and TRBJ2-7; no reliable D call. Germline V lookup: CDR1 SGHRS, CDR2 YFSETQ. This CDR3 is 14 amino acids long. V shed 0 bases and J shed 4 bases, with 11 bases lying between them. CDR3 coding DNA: TGCGCCAGCAGCTTGGCTGGCCTGTCGTACGAGCAGTACTTC. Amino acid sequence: CASSLAGLSYEQYF.

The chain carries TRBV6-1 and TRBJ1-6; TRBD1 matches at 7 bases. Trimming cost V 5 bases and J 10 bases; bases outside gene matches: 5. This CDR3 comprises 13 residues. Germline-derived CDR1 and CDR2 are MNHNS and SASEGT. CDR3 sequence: CASSQRDSSPLHF. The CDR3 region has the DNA TGTGCCAGCAGTCAGAGGGACAGCTCACCCCTCCACTTT.

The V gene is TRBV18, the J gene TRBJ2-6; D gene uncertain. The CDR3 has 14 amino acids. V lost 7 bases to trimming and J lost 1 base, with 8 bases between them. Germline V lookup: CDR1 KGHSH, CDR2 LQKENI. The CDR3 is CASLPPSGANVLTF. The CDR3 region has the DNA TGTGCCAGCTTACCTCCATCTGGGGCCAACGTCCTGACTTTC. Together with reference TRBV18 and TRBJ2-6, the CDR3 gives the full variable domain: NAGVMQNPRHLVRRRGQEARLRCSPMKGHSHVYWYRQLPEEGLKFMVYLQKENIIDESGMPKERFSAEFPKEGPSILRIQQVVRGDSAAYFCASLPPSGANVLTFGAGSRLTVL.

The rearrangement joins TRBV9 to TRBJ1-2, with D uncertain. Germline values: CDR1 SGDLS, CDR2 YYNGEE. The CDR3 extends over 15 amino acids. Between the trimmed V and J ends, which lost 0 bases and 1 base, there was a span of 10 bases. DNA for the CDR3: TGTGCCAGCAGCGTAGCACCGGGGAGTAACTATGGCTACACCTTC. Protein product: CASSVAPGSNYGYTF.

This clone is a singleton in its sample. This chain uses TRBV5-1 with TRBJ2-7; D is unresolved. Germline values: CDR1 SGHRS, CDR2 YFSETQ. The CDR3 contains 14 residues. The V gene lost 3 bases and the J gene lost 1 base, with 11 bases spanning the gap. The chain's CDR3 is CASSSGPGSYEQYF. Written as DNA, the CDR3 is TGCGCCAGCAGCTCTGGGCCCGGATCCTACGAGCAGTACTTC.